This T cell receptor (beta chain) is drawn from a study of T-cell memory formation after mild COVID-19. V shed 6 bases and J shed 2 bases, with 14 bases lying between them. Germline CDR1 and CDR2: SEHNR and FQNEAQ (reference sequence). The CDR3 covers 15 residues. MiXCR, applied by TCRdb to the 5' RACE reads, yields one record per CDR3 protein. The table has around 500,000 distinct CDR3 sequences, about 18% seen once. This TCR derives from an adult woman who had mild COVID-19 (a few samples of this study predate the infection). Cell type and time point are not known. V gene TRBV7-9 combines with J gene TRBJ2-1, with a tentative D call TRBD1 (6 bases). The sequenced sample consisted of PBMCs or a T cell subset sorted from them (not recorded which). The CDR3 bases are TGTGCCAGCAGTATACCCCAGGGGACCTACAATGAGCAGTTCTTC. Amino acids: CASSIPQGTYNEQFF. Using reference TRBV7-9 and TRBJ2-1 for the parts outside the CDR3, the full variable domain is DTGVSQNPRHKITKRGQNVTFRCDPISEHNRLYWYRQTLGQGPEFLTYFQNEAQLEKSRLLSDRFSAERPKGSFSTLEIQRTEQGDSAMYLCASSIPQGTYNEQFFGPGTRLTVL.